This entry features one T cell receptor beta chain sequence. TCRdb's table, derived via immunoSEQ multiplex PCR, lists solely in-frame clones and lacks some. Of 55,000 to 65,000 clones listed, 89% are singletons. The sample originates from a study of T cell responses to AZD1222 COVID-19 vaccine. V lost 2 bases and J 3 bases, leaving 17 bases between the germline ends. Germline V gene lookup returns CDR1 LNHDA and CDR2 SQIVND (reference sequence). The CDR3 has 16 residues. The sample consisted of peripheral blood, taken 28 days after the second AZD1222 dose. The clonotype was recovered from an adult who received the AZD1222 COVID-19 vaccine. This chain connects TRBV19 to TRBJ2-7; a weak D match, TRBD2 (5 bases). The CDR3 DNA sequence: TGTGCCAGTAGTATAATTGGGAGACAAGCAGTCTACGAGCAGTACTTC. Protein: CASSIIGRQAVYEQYF. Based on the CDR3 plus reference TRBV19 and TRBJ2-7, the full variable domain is DGGITQSPKYLFRKEGQNVTLSCEQNLNHDAMYWYRQDPGQGLRLIYYSQIVNDFQKGDIAEGYSVSREKKESFPLTVTSAQKNPTAFYLCASSIIGRQAVYEQYFGPGTRLTVT.